The 20 T cell receptor beta chains below come from one sample, sequenced in a study of T cells in Graves' hyperthyroidism and ophthalmopathy. RNA transcripts provided the source from which TCR beta CDR3 regions were amplified. The HTBI primer set drove a first-round RT-PCR of the TCR CDR3. Using its own MiXCR run on the multiplex PCR reads, TCRdb lists one record per CDR3 protein. Here the sample spans roughly 350,000 distinct CDR3 sequences, approximately 14% being singletons. The sample consisted of blood. The receptors come from a woman aged 40-49 years with Graves' ophthalmopathy.

This clonotype has a count of ten or more. CDR3 sequence: CASSERTGGNTIYF. The CDR3 DNA is TGTGCCAGCAGTGAAAGGACAGGGGGAAACACCATATATTTT. The chain uses TRBV2 and TRBJ1-3, with 8 bases fitting TRBD1. V was clipped by 2 bases and J by 4 bases; unmatched bases: 1. Per the germline V gene, CDR1 is SNHLY and CDR2 is FYNNEI. This CDR3 comprises 14 residues.

This clonotype showed up many times. The rearrangement uses TRBV6-1 and TRBJ2-7; D gene uncertain. CDR3 size: 16 residues. V was cut by 6 bases and J by 1 base, with 19 bases left in between. The germline V gene has CDR1 MNHNS and CDR2 SASEGT. The CDR3 DNA follows: TGTGCCAGCAGCCCCGATGGCTACCCGGCATCCTACGAGCAGTACTTC. This translates into CASSPDGYPASYEQYF.

The chain joins TRBV6-1 to TRBJ2-3; 8 bases match TRBD1. Trimming at V came to 2 bases and at J to 7 bases, leaving 14 bases not matched to a gene. This CDR3 has 17 residues. Germline CDR1 and CDR2: MNHNS and SASEGT. CDR3 bases: TGTGCCAGCAGTGAATTATGGGGATCAGGGGGCCGGAATACGCAGTATTTT. Its translation: CASSELWGSGGRNTQYF.

The CDR3 sequence: CASSPSSSKVTDTQYF. The CDR3 nucleotides are TGTGCCAGCAGTCCCTCAAGCTCTAAAGTCACAGATACGCAGTATTTT. This chain links TRBV6-4 with TRBJ2-3, with D unclear. CDR1 MRHNA and CDR2 SNTAGT come from the germline V gene. The CDR3 sequence is 16 residues long. Trimming left V 5 bases short and J 2 bases short, with 17 bases between.

The table lists this clonotype with many counts. This chain's CDR3 is CASSSLPRDYGYTF. CDR3 bases: TGTGCCAGCAGTTCCCTGCCTCGGGACTATGGCTACACCTTC. The chain is built from TRBV28 and TRBJ1-2; D ambiguous. The ends were cut back, 4 bases at V and 3 bases at J, with 12 bases in the middle. Germline V gene sequence: CDR1 MDHEN, CDR2 SYDVKM. The CDR3 is made up of 14 amino acids.

This clonotype has at least ten counts. The rearrangement links TRBV28 to TRBJ2-2; TRBD2 matches 9 bases. CDR3 size: 15 residues. Germline lookup yields CDR1 MDHEN and CDR2 SYDVKM. J gave up 5 bases and V 9 bases, and 10 bases lay outside the gene matches. CDR3 in DNA: TGTGCCAGTTTTAGCGGGAGCGGTGTAACCGGGGAGCTGTTTTTT. It translates to CASFSGSGVTGELFF.

The chain uses TRBV7-9 and TRBJ1-2, with a possible D match to TRBD1 (5 bases). This CDR3 comprises 16 residues. V was trimmed by 5 bases and J by 4 bases, leaving 20 bases between them. Germline V gene lookup returns CDR1 SEHNR and CDR2 FQNEAQ (reference sequence). The DNA for the CDR3 is TGTGCCAGCAGCGACGCCTTGGTGGGGACGCTCTATGGCTACACCTTC. It codes for CASSDALVGTLYGYTF.

This clonotype was observed at least ten times. The chain employs TRBV6-2 or TRBV6-3 and TRBJ1-2; no clear D. The V end lost 8 bases, the J end lost 4 bases, and 17 bases lay between the germline ends. Germline V gene data show CDR1 as MNHEY and CDR2 as SVGEGT. This CDR3 spans 14 amino acids. The CDR3 DNA is TGTGCCAGCCTGACGGCGGACGGATTCTATGGCTACACCTTC. Translation gives CASLTADGFYGYTF.

The chain's CDR3 is CASSRYLTDRGVRETQYF. In nucleotides, the CDR3 is TGTGCCAGCAGCCGTTACCTCACGGACAGGGGTGTTCGGGAGACCCAGTACTTC. The chain carries TRBV11-2 and TRBJ2-5; TRBD1 matches at 9 bases. Trimming took 5 bases from V and 5 from J; bases not matched to a gene: 18. Germline CDR1 reads SGHAT; CDR2 reads FQNNGV. This CDR3 has 18 amino acids.

This clonotype was picked up a small number of times. The chain employs TRBV4-1 and TRBJ1-4; D not certain. CDR3 size: 15 residues. Germline V lookup: CDR1 MGHRA, CDR2 YSYEKL. With 4 bases removed from V and 7 bases from J, the gap between germline ends came to 16 bases. Written as DNA, the CDR3 is TGCGCCAGCAGCCCCCGGGCGGAATGGATTGAAAAACTGTTTTTT. Its protein is CASSPRAEWIEKLFF.

In this sample, this clonotype turned up many times. J is TRBJ1-2 and V is TRBV6-1; 12 nucleotides agree with TRBD1. Losses at the gene ends were 1 base for V and 12 bases for J; bases not matched to a gene: 3. This CDR3 is built from 13 residues. Germline V lookup: CDR1 MNHNS, CDR2 SASEGT. CDR3 DNA sequence: TGTGCCAGCAGTGAAGGGGGACAGGGGGCCCACACCTTC. This encodes CASSEGGQGAHTF.

This clonotype has only a few counts. The gene calls are TRBV27 and TRBJ2-7, with a possible D match to TRBD1 (6 bases). Germline V lookup: CDR1 MNHEY, CDR2 SMNVEV (reference sequence). Trimming shortened V by 0 bases and J by 1 base, and 16 bases separated the two germline ends. CDR3 length: 17 residues. Here the CDR3 reads CASSLSNLGTQSYEQYF. The CDR3 bases are TGTGCCAGCAGTTTATCGAATTTAGGGACACAATCCTACGAGCAGTACTTC.

The chain joins TRBV4-2 to TRBJ1-4, with TRBD1 matching 12 bases. Germline loops: CDR1 LGHNA, CDR2 YNFKEQ. Trimming cost V 1 base and J 3 bases; bases outside gene matches: 3. This CDR3 comprises 17 residues. The CDR3 sequence: CASSQVGTGGANEKLFF. Written as DNA, the CDR3 is TGTGCCAGCAGCCAAGTTGGGACAGGGGGCGCTAATGAAAAACTGTTTTTT.

In this sample, this clonotype turned up a few times. This chain connects TRBV7-6 to TRBJ2-1, with 8 bases aligning to TRBD1. CDR3 length: 15 residues. The germline gives CDR1 SGHVS, CDR2 FNYEAQ. J was trimmed by 5 bases and V by 6 bases; bases with no gene match: 9. For the CDR3, the DNA is TGTGCCAGCAGTCTCCGGGACAGGTACGACAATGAGCAGTTCTTC. It is translated as CASSLRDRYDNEQFF.

The chain joins TRBV7-6 to TRBJ1-1, with D possibly TRBD1 on 5 matching bases. The CDR3 spans 15 residues. Trimming took 4 bases from V and 1 from J, leaving 13 bases between them. CDR1 and CDR2 from the germline V gene are SGHVS and FNYEAQ. CDR3 coding DNA: TGTGCCAGCAGCTCCGAAAGGGGTGGGAACACTGAAGCTTTCTTT. This codes for CASSSERGGNTEAFF.

The gene calls are TRBV20-1 and TRBJ2-7, with 10 bases identical to TRBD2. V shed 5 bases, J shed 3 bases, and the junction held 7 bases outside the gene matches. Looked up from germline, CDR1 is DFQATT and CDR2 is SNEGSKA (reference sequence). The CDR3 totals 14 residues. As DNA, the CDR3 is TGCAGTGCTGAGGGACTAGCGTCAGGCTACGAGCAGTACTTC. Translated: CSAEGLASGYEQYF.

In its sample, this clonotype was seen a few times. The rearrangement uses TRBV6-1 and TRBJ2-3; the D is unclear. The germline V gene encodes CDR1 MNHNS and CDR2 SASEGT. Trimming pared 8 bases from V and 2 bases from J, leaving 17 bases between. This CDR3 contains 15 residues. As DNA, the CDR3 is TGTGCCAGCGGTCCGATTTCGATCACCACAGATACGCAGTATTTT. This gives the protein CASGPISITTDTQYF.

In this sample, this clonotype turned up many times. The V call is TRBV24-1, the J call TRBJ2-1, with TRBD2 matching 10 bases. CDR1 KGHDR and CDR2 SFDVKD come from the germline V gene. The trim removed 5 bases at V and 5 bases at J, leaving 2 bases unmatched. This CDR3 has 14 amino acids. The DNA for the CDR3 is TGTGCCACCAGTGGAACTAGCGGGGACAATGAGCAGTTCTTC. Protein sequence: CATSGTSGDNEQFF.

There are many counts of this clonotype. The chain employs TRBV12-5 and TRBJ2-1; D not certain. V dropped 5 bases and J dropped 0 bases, with 11 bases sitting between them. The germline CDR1 and CDR2 sequences are LGHNT and FRNRAP. The CDR3 covers 15 residues. CDR3 loop: CASGLEHGSYNEQFF. The CDR3 nucleotides are TGTGCTAGTGGTCTGGAACACGGCTCCTACAATGAGCAGTTCTTC.

Many counts were recorded for this clonotype. In DNA form, the CDR3 reads TGTGCCAGCAGTGTTTTAGGGGGACAAGAGACCCAGTACTTC. It is translated as CASSVLGGQETQYF. The J gene is TRBJ2-5, the V gene TRBV25-1; D might be TRBD1 (6 bases). The V gene lost 4 bases and the J gene lost 2 bases, with 11 bases spanning the gap. The CDR3 has 14 residues. Germline CDR1 MGHDK, CDR2 SYGVNS. The full variable domain, with the rest looked up from reference TRBV25-1 and TRBJ2-5, is EADIYQTPRYLVIGTGKKITLECSQTMGHDKMYWYQQDPGMELHLIHYSYGVNSTEKGDLSSESTVSRIRTEHFPLTLESARPSHTSQYLCASSVLGGQETQYFGPGTRLLVL.